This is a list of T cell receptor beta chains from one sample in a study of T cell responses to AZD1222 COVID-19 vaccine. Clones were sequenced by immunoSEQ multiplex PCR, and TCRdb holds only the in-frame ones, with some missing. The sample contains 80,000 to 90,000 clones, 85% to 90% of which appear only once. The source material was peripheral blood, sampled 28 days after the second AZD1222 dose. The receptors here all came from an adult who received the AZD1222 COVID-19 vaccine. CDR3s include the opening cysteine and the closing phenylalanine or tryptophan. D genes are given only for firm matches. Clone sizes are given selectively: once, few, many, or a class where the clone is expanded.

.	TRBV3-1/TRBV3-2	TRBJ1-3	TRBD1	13	CASSQGQGTSIYF	TGTGCCAGCAGCCAGGGACAGGGTACATCCATATATTTT
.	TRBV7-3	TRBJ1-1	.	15	CASSLQGLMNTEAFF	TGTGCCAGCAGCTTACAGGGCCTAATGAACACTGAAGCTTTCTTT
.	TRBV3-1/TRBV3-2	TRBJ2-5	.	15	CASSQPLSSGETQYF	TGTGCCAGCAGCCAACCTTTATCCTCTGGCGAGACCCAGTACTTC
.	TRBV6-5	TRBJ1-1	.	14	CASSYETANTEAFF	TGTGCCAGCAGTTACGAGACAGCCAACACTGAAGCTTTCTTT
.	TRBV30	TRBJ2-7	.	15	CAWSTKVGGSYEQYF	TGTGCCTGGAGCACGAAGGTAGGGGGTTCCTACGAGCAGTACTTC
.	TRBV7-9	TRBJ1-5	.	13	CASSPQGSQPQHF	TGTGCCAGCAGCCCTCAGGGCTCTCAGCCCCAGCATTTT
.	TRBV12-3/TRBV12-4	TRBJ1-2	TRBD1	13	CASSRQGVYGYTF	TGTGCCAGCAGTCGACAGGGGGTGTATGGCTACACCTTC
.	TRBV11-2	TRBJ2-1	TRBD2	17	CASSSFGGRGGGSEQFF	TGTGCCAGCAGCTCCTTTGGAGGGCGGGGGGGCGGTTCTGAGCAGTTCTTC
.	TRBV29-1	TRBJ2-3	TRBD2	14	CSVVRTSLPDTQYF	TGCAGCGTTGTTAGGACTAGTCTGCCAGATACGCAGTATTTT
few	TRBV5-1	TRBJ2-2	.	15	CASSFMRSNTGELFF	TGCGCCAGCAGCTTCATGAGATCGAACACCGGGGAGCTGTTTTTT
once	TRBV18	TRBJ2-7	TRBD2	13	CASSGTSGGEQYF	TGTGCCAGCTCCGGGACTAGCGGGGGAGAGCAGTACTTC
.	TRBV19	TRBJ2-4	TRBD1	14	CASTATGGRNIQYF	TGTGCCAGTACTGCGACAGGGGGCAGAAACATTCAGTACTTC
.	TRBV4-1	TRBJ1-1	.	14	CASSQDRDNTEAFF	TGCGCCAGCAGCCAAGACAGGGATAACACTGAAGCTTTCTTT
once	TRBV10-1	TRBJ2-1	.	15	CASSDFQSSYNEQFF	TGCGCCAGCAGTGACTTCCAGAGCTCCTACAATGAGCAGTTCTTC
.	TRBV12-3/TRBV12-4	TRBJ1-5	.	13	CASSLTWNQPQHF	TGTGCCAGCAGTTTGACCTGGAATCAGCCCCAGCATTTT